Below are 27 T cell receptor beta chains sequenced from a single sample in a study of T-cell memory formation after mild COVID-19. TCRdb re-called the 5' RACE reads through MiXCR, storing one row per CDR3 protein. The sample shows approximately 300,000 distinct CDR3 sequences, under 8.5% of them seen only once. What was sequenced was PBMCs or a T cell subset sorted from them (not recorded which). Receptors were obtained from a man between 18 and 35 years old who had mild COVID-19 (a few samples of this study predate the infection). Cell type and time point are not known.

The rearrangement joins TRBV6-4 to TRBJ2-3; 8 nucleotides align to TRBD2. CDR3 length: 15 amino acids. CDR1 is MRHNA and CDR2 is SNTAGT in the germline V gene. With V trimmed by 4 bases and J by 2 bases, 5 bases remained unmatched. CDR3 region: CASSASGGSTDTQYF. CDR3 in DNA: TGTGCCAGCAGTGCCAGCGGGGGTTCCACAGATACGCAGTATTTT.

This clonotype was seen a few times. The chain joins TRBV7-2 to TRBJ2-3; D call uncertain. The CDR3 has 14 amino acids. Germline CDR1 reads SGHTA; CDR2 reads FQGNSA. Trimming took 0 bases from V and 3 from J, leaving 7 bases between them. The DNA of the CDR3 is TGTGCCAGCAGCTTAGCGTGGGCGACAGATACGCAGTATTTT. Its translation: CASSLAWATDTQYF.

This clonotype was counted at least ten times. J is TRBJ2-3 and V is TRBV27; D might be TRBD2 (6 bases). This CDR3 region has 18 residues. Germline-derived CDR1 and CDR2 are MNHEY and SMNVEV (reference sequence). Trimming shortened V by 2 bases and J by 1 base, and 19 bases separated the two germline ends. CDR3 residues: CASSLPGLARKGTDTQYF. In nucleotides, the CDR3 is TGTGCCAGCAGTTTACCGGGTCTAGCGCGAAAGGGCACAGATACGCAGTATTTT.

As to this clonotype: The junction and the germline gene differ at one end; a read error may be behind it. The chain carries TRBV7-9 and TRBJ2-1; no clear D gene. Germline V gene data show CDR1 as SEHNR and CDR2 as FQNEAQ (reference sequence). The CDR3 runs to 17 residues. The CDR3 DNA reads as TGTGACAGCAGCTCCCACGTTCAGTCGCGATCCTACAATGAGCAGTTCTTC. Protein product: CDSSSHVQSRSYNEQFF.

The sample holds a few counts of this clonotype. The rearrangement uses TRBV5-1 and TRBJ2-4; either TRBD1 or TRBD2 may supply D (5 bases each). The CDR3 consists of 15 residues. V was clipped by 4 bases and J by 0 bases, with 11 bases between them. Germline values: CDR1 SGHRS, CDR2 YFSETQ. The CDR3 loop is CASSPRGLAKNIQYF. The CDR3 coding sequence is TGCGCCAGCAGCCCACGGGGCCTAGCCAAAAACATTCAGTACTTC. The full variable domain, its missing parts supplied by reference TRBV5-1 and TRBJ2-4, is KAGVTQTPRYLIKTRGQQVTLSCSPISGHRSVSWYQQTPGQGLQFLFEYFSETQRNKGNFPGRFSGRQFSNSRSEMNVSTLELGDSALYLCASSPRGLAKNIQYFGAGTRLSVL.

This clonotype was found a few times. The CDR3 is CSARVSVQIYEQYV. CDR3 sequence (DNA): TGCAGTGCTAGAGTATCGGTACAGATTTACGAGCAGTACGTC. J is TRBJ2-7 and V is TRBV20-1; D not resolved. The V and J ends lost 1 base and 4 bases respectively, with 14 bases between them. Germline V gives CDR1 DFQATT, CDR2 SNEGSKA (reference sequence). This CDR3 comprises 14 residues.

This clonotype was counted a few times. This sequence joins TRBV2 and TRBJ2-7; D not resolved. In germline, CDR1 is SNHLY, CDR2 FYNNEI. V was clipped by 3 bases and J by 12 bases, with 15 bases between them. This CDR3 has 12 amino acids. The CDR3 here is CASSDYRRTPYV. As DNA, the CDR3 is TGTGCCAGCAGTGACTACCGCAGGACGCCGTACGTC.

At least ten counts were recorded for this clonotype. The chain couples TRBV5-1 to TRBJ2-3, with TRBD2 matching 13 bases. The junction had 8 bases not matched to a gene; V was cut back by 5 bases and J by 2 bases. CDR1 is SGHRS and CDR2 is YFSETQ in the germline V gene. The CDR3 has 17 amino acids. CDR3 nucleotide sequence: TGCGCCAGCAGTCGCGGACTAGCGGGGGAGCTCACAGATACGCAGTATTTT. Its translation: CASSRGLAGELTDTQYF.

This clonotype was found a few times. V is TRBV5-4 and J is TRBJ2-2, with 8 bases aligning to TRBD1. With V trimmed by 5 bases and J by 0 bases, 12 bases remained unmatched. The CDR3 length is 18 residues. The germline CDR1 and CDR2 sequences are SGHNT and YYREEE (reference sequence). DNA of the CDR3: TGTGCCAGCAGACCCGGACAGGGTAAAGAGTCGAACACCGGGGAGCTGTTTTTT. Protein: CASRPGQGKESNTGELFF.

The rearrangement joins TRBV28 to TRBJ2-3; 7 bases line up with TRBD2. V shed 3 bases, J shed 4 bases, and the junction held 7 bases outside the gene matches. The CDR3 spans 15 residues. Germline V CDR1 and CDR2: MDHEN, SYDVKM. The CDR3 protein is CASSLWGGIPDTQYF. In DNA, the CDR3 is TGTGCCAGCAGTTTGTGGGGGGGGATACCAGATACGCAGTATTTT.

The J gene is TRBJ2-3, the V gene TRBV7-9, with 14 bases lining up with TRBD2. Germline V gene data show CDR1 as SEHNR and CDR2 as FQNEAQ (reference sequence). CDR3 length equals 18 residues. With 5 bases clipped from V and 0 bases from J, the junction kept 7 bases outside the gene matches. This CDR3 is CASSAGTSGGRSTDTQYF. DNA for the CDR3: TGTGCCAGCAGCGCCGGGACTAGCGGGGGTCGAAGCACAGATACGCAGTATTTT.

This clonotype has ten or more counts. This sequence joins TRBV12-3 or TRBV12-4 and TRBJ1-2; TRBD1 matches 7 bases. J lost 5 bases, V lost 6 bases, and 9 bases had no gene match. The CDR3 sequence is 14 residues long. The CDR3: CASSRGGNMYGYTF. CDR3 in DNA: TGTGCCAGCAGCCGAGGGGGCAATATGTATGGCTACACCTTC.

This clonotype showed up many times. The CDR3 DNA reads as TGTGCCAGCAGTTCCTTTTCGGGCAATCAGCCCCAGCATTTT. This encodes CASSSFSGNQPQHF. This chain joins TRBV5-6 and TRBJ1-5; D is uncertain. The CDR3 is made up of 14 amino acids. Per the germline V gene, CDR1 is SGHDT and CDR2 is YYEEEE. Between the trimmed V and J ends, which lost 5 bases and 2 bases, there was a span of 11 bases.

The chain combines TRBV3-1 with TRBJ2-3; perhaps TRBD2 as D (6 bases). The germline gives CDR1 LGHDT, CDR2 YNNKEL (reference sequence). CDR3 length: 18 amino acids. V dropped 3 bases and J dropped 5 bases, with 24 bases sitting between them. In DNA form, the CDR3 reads TGTGCCAGCAGCCATAACTTAATGGGCTCCCGGAGGGAAGATACGCAGTATTTT. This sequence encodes CASSHNLMGSRREDTQYF.

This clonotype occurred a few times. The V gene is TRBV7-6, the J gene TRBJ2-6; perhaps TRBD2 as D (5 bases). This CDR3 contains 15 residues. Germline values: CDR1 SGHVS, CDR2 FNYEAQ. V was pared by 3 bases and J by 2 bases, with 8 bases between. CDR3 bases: TGTGCCAGCAGCTTGGAGGTGCCTGGGGCCAACGTCCTGACTTTC. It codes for CASSLEVPGANVLTF. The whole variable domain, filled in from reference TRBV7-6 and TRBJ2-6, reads GAGVSQSPRYKVTKRGQDVALRCDPISGHVSLYWYRQALGQGPEFLTYFNYEAQQDKSGLPNDRFSAERPEGSISTLTIQRTEQRDSAMYRCASSLEVPGANVLTFGAGSRLTVL.

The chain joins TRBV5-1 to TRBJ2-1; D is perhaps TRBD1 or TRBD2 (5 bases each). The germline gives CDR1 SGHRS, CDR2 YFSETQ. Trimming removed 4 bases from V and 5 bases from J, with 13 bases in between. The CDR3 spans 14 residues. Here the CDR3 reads CASSPGPQDNEQFF. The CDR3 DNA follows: TGCGCCAGCAGCCCGGGACCACAGGACAATGAGCAGTTCTTC.

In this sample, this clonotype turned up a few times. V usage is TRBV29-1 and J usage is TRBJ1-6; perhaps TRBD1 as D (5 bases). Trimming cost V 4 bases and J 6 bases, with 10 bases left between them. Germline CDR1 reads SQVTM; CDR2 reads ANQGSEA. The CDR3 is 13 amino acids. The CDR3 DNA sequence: TGCAGCGTTGCAACAGGACCTAATTCACCCCTCCACTTT. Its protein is CSVATGPNSPLHF.

The CDR3 here is CASSYHPPAPNYGYTF. The DNA for the CDR3 is TGTGCCAGCAGCTATCACCCCCCTGCCCCTAACTATGGCTACACCTTC. V gene TRBV7-9 combines with J gene TRBJ1-2; D is ambiguous. CDR1 SEHNR and CDR2 FQNEAQ come from the germline V gene (reference sequence). V dropped 4 bases and J dropped 0 bases, with 15 bases sitting between them. This CDR3 region has 16 residues.

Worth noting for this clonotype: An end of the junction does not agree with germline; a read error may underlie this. The CDR3 DNA is TGTGCCAGCAGTCTAGCTGGTGGTGGACAGCGCACCGGGGAGCTGTTTTTT. Its protein is CASSLAGGGQRTGELFF. This chain joins TRBV12-3 or TRBV12-4 and TRBJ2-2; D perhaps matches TRBD1 (6 bases). The CDR3 runs to 17 residues.

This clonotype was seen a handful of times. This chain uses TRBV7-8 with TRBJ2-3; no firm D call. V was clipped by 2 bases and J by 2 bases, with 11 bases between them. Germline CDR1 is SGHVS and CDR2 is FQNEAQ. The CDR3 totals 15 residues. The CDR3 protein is CASSLMGYYTDTQYF. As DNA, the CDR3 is TGTGCCAGCAGCTTAATGGGATACTACACAGATACGCAGTATTTT.

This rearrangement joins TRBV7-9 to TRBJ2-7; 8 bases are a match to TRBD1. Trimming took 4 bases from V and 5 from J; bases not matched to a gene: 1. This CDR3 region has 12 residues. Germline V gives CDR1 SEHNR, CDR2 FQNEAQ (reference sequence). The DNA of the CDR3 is TGTGCCAGCAGCTACAGGGGGGACGAGCAGTACGTC. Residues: CASSYRGDEQYV.

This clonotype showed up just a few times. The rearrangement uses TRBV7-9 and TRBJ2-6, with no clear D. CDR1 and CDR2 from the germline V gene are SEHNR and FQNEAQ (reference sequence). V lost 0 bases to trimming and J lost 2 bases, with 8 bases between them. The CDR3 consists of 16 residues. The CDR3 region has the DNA TGTGCCAGCAGCTTAGCGGGAAGGGCTGGGGCCAACGTCCTGACTTTC. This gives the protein CASSLAGRAGANVLTF. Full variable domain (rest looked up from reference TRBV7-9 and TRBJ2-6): DTGVSQNPRHKITKRGQNVTFRCDPISEHNRLYWYRQTLGQGPEFLTYFQNEAQLEKSRLLSDRFSAERPKGSFSTLEIQRTEQGDSAMYLCASSLAGRAGANVLTFGAGSRLTVL.

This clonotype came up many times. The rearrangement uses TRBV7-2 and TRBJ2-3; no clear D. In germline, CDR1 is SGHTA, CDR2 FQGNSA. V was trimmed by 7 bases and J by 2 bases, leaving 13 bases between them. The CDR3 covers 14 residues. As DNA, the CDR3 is TGTGCCAGCATAAGTTCTCGGGCCACAGATACGCAGTATTTT. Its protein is CASISSRATDTQYF.

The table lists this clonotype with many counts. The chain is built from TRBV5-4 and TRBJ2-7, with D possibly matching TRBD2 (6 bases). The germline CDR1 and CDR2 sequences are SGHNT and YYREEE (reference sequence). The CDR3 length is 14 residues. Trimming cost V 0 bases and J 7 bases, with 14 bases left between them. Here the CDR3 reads CASSLGVSAGEQYF. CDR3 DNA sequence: TGTGCCAGCAGCTTGGGGGTCTCCGCGGGGGAGCAGTACTTC.

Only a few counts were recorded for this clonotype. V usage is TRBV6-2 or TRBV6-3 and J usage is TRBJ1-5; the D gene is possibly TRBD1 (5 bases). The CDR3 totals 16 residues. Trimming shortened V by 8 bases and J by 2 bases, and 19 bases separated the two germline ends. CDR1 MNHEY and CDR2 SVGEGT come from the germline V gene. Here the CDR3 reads CASRPRRDGGNQPQHF. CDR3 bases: TGTGCCAGCCGGCCCCGACGGGACGGCGGCAATCAGCCCCAGCATTTT.

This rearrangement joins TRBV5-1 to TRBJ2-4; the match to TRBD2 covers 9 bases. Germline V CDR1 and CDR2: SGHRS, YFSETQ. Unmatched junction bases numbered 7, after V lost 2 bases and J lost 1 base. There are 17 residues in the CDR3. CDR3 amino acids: CASSLSGGPSAKNIQYF. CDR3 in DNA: TGCGCCAGCAGCTTAAGCGGGGGGCCTTCGGCCAAAAACATTCAGTACTTC. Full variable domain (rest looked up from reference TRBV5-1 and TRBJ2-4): KAGVTQTPRYLIKTRGQQVTLSCSPISGHRSVSWYQQTPGQGLQFLFEYFSETQRNKGNFPGRFSGRQFSNSRSEMNVSTLELGDSALYLCASSLSGGPSAKNIQYFGAGTRLSVL.

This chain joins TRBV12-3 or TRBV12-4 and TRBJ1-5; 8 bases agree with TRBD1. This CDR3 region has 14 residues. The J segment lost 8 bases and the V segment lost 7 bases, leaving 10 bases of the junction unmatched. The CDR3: CASNIDRGAEPQHF. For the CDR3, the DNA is TGTGCCAGCAACATAGACAGGGGTGCGGAGCCCCAGCATTTT.